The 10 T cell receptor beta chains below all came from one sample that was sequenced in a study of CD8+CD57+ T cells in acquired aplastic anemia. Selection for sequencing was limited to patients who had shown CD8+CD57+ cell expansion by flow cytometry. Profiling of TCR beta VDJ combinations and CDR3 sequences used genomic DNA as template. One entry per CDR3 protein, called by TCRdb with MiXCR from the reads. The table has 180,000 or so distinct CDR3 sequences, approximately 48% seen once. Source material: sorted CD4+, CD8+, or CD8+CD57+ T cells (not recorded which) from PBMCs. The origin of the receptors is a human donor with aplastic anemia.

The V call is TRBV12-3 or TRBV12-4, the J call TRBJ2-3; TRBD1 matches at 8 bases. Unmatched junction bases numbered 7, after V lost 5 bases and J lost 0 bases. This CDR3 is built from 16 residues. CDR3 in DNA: TGTGCCAGCAGTCCAGGACAGGGCACTAGCACAGATACGCAGTATTTT. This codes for CASSPGQGTSTDTQYF.

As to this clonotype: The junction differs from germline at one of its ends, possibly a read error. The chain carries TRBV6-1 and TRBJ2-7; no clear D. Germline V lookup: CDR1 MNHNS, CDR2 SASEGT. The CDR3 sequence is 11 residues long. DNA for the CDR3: TGTGCCAGTTACGGCCCCTACGGGCAGTACTTC. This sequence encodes CASYGPYGQYF.

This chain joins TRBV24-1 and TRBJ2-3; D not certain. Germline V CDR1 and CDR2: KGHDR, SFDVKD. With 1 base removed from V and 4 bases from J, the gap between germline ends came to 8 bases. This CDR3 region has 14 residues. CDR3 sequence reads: CATSDFRVSDTQYF. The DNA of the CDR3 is TGTGCCACCAGTGATTTTAGGGTGTCAGATACGCAGTATTTT.

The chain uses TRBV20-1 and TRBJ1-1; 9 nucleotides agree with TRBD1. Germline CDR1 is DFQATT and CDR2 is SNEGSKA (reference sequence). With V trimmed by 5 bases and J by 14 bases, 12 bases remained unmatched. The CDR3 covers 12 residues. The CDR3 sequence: CSALNRGQLAFF. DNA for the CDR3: TGCAGTGCTCTCAACAGGGGGCAACTAGCCTTCTTT.

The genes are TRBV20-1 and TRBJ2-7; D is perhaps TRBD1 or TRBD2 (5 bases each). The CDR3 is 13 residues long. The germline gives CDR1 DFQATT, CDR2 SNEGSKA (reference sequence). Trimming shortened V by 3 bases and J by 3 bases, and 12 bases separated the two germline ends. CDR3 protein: CSASEGSFYEQYF. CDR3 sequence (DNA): TGCAGTGCTAGTGAGGGGTCTTTCTACGAGCAGTACTTC.

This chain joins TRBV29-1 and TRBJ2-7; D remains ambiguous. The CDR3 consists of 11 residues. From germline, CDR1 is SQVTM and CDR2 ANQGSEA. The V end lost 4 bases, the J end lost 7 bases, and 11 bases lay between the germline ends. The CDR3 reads CSVVVREEQYF. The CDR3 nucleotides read TGCAGCGTTGTGGTTAGAGAAGAGCAGTACTTC.

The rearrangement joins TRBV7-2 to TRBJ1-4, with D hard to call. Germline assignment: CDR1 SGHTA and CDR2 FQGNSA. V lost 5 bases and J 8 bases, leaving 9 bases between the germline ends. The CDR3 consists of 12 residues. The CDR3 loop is CASSPHREKLFF. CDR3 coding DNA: TGTGCCAGCAGCCCCCATCGGGAAAAACTGTTTTTT.

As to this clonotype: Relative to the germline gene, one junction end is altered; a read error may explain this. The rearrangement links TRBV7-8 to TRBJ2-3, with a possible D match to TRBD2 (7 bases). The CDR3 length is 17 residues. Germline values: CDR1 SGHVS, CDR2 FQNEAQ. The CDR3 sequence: CASSLAVGGMSTDTQYF. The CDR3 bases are TGTGCCAGCAGCCTAGCGGTGGGGGGCATGTCCACAGATACGCAGTATTTT.

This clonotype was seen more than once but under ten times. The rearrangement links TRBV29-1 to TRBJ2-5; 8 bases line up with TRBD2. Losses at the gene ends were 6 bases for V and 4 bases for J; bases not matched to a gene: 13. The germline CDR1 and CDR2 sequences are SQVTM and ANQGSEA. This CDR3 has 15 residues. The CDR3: CSVGQLAGSPETQYF. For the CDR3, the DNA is TGCAGCGTGGGCCAATTAGCGGGATCTCCAGAGACCCAGTACTTC.

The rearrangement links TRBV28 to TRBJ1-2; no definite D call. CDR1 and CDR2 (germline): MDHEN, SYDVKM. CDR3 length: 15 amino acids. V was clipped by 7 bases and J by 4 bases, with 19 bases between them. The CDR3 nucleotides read TGTGCCAGCACCTTTCCGAGCCCCAGACCCTATGGCTACACCTTC. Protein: CASTFPSPRPYGYTF.